This T cell receptor beta chain is from a study of T cell repertoires in cytomegalovirus infection. Whole-study context: In public TCR beta signatures, there were indications of both CMV infection and matching HLA type. Broader study findings: Clonotype analysis showed dominance of the ex vivo response by HLA-C-restricted CMV-specific TCR beta clonotypes. The cumulative frequency of public TCR beta families identified carriers of CMV plus the relevant HLA.

A few counts support this clonotype. Its cognate antigen is unknown. CDR1 and CDR2 from the germline V gene are MDHEN and SYDVKM. CDR3 length: 18 residues. The V segment lost 6 bases and the J segment 4 bases; nucleotides outside the gene matches: 11. From the reads, TCRdb called clonotypes with MiXCR, one entry per CDR3 protein. The table shows fewer than 200,000 distinct CDR3 sequences, with 14% occurring only once. Sequenced input: PBMCs. This receptor was obtained from a human donor in good health (CMV status not recorded). Some clones in this sample may be carry-over from other donors' samples. V gene TRBV28 combines with J gene TRBJ2-1, with 14 bases matching TRBD2. CDR3: CASRETGTSGSHYNEQFF. CDR3 DNA: TGTGCCAGCAGGGAAACCGGGACTAGCGGGAGCCATTACAATGAGCAGTTCTTC.